This TCR beta chain was observed in a study of cytomegalovirus exposure and HLA in healthy donors (TCRdb year 2017). With regard to the full study: According to an earlier analysis of around 600 of the donors, 150 million to 200 million T cells yielded over 100 million unique TCR beta sequences and about 280 Gb of sequence data. The T cell repertoires of roughly 660 subjects were profiled by immunosequencing and related to cytomegalovirus serostatus. Every repertoire in the discovery cohort had been generated on one and the same sequencing platform. In an earlier analysis of roughly 600 of the donors, high-throughput TCR beta sequencing was used to judge whether each TCR beta V gene segment behaved as functional or pseudogenic. The study aimed to test whether signatures of past pathogen exposure could be identified by cataloging public T cell receptors. Across 398 genotyped donors of the cohort, an average of about 220,000 unique TCR beta nucleotide sequences per donor were sequenced, and roughly 18% of those sequences were non-productive. Roughly 300 gigabases of sequencing data and approximately 92 million unique TCR sequences made up an early release that covered several hundred HLA-typed donors. Donor age, sex, ethnicity and CMV serostatus were compiled together with the repertoire data. To study patterns of TCR occurrence, a later analysis re-analyzed previously published TCR beta repertoires from 600 to 750 donors and added high-resolution HLA genotyping. Among the roughly 400 genotyped donors, 81% belonged to the genetic ancestry cluster associated with self-reported Caucasian donors. High-throughput TCR immunosequencing, statistical association of individual TCRs with disease status, and machine learning were combined to predict cytomegalovirus infection status. Typing coverage varied by locus: roughly 629-630 donors for A, B, C, DRB1 and DQB1; roughly 500 for DQA1; approximately 570 for DPA1; 450 to 480 for DPB1. HLA typing covered class I and class II loci at four-digit resolution. Four to six DR-DQ haplotypes were handled as single units for association and clustering, since linkage in the cohort was strong. In the later analysis, no new phenotypic data were used to find candidate immune exposures; instead, reliance was placed on TCR beta sequences and their occurrence across donors. A later genetic analysis used genome-wide SNP genotypes for about 65% of the roughly 670 donors, treating that subset as a discovery cohort. A separate validation cohort of 100 to 150 different subjects was used in addition to the approximately 640-subject first cohort.

The junction shows trimming of 7 bases on V and 1 base on J, and the gene matches do not reach 5 bases of it. Inclusive of the bounding cysteine and phenylalanine, the CDR3 is 15 residues long. Left in the record is the CDR3 DNA by itself, 45 bases read in frame from the first base. CDR1 and CDR2, looked up from the germline V gene (reference sequence), are SEHNR and FQNEAQ. Broader findings and caveats from the paper: While some public TCRs were present in many individuals, most TCR sequences turned up only very rarely across donors. Some IMGT-functional V segments, including TRBV6-2 and TRBV6-3, could not be distinguished by the 87-base-pair reads and were therefore excluded. Compared with equally common non-associated chains, HLA-associated TCR beta chains in a later analysis were more clonally expanded and had lower generation probabilities. When HLA alleles, especially DR and DQ, strongly co-occurred, TCR associations were difficult to assign to individual alleles. A later analysis found that TCR association rates varied across HLA loci, with DRB1 alleles showing the most associated TCRs and HLA-C alleles the fewest. In a later genetic analysis, a missense DCLRE1C variant was associated with V-gene and J-gene trimming of TCR beta chains, and the association was replicated in an independent cohort. In a later analysis, several top co-occurrence clusters were reported to appear linked to parvovirus B19, influenza, CMV and Epstein-Barr virus. A group of highly shared sequence variants was considered likely to be a technical artifact of the sequencing pipeline. The earlier analysis of about 600 of the donors excluded approximately 17 rarely observed V segments, including chromosome 9 orphons, because counts were too low. The study listed around 160 TCR beta chains as associated with cytomegalovirus. In vitro tests confirmed that three of the cytomegalovirus-associated TCR beta chains recognize cytomegalovirus antigens. In an earlier analysis of roughly 560 of the donors, most TCR beta V segments were observed in productive rearrangements about 90% or about 30% of the time, broadly matching IMGT annotations. For the cohort, immune exposure information was limited to CMV serostatus. It was suggested by the authors that the approach could potentially be generalized to other disease states and immunological phenotypes. In a later analysis, most CMV-associated TCR beta chains were found to appear HLA-restricted, with HLA associations seemingly driven largely by CMV exposure. According to a later genetic analysis, donors in an Asian-associated ancestry cluster had fewer N-insertions in productive TCRs than the approximately 690-donor mean. In this cohort, only TCR beta chains were sequenced, and detectable features were limited by the absence of alpha or paired-chain data. The classifier was reported to diagnose cytomegalovirus status with high specificity and sensitivity in both the original and validation cohorts. A later analysis associated about 17,000 TCR beta sequences with specific HLA alleles at a false discovery rate of 0.05. Correlated functional status among segregating V segments might reflect linkage disequilibrium, but an unknown experimental factor could not be ruled out. A further reported finding was that TCR beta sequences accurately predicted the HLA-A and HLA-B alleles for most subjects in the first cohort. The presence/absence analyses assumed that sequencing depth was roughly uniform across donors, and that assumption may not be true. Because HLA typing was missing for some donors at each locus, association tests included only the typed subset.

The sample holds one count of this clone. Its target antigen remains unknown. Per-base quality was not reported, and no clone a single base away is much larger than it. Library preparation used the immunoSEQ multiplex PCR assay. For the multiplex PCR, a mixture combining 60 forward primers for TCR Vbeta segments and 13 reverse primers for TCR Jbeta segments was used. The CDR3 region of rearranged TCR beta genes was amplified from genomic DNA by a multiplex PCR assay. Amplified TCR beta libraries were sequenced as 87-base-pair reads on the Illumina HiSeq System. On the study's bioinformatics: A later analysis counted 65 million to 90 million unique TCR beta chains across the 670 or so repertoires, and 10 million to 12 million of these chains were shared by at least two donors. Raw reads were error-corrected and collapsed into unique sequences with a nearest-neighbor algorithm that merged closely related sequences to remove PCR and sequencing errors. Alignment of CDR3 sequences to IMGT reference sequences was used to assign V, D and J gene segments. For a sequence to be retained, at least a six-nucleotide match to both a V gene segment and a J gene segment was required. Rearrangements were called productive when the CDR3 lacked stop codons and stayed in frame with V and J; all others were non-productive. CDR3 was defined by IMGT convention, running from the second conserved V-encoded cysteine to the conserved J-encoded phenylalanine. The earlier analysis of about 570 of the donors excluded any sequence lacking an unambiguous match to a single V gene segment. An earlier analysis of fewer than 750 of the donors called V segments functional above 56.7% productive rearrangements and segregating when the between-donor standard deviation exceeded 5%. A statistical classification framework was built to diagnose cytomegalovirus status from the catalog of TCR beta chain sequences. A later analysis assigned V and J genes by comparing TCR nucleotide sequences with IMGT/GENE-DB human TR gene sequences. A later analysis assigned CDR3 sequences and most-parsimonious VDJ recombination scenarios with the TCRdist pipeline. In a later analysis, each TCR beta chain was defined by its CDR3 amino acid sequence together with its V-gene family, and reads lacking a unique V-gene family were excluded. In a later analysis, approximately 590 highly shared, low-generation-probability nucleotide sequences were removed to address suspected cross-contamination and a sequencing artifact. For each public chain, a later analysis derived a clonal expansion index from normalized ranks of inferred template counts within each repertoire. In a later analysis, generation probabilities were computed using a VDJ recombination model fitted to out-of-frame rearrangements, and the results were checked against IGoR. In a later analysis, hypergeometric tests were used to score TCR-TCR, TCR-HLA and TCR-CMV co-occurrence, with a repertoire-size bias correction applied to TCR pairs. In a later analysis, false discovery rates were estimated by permuting HLA or CMV assignments 20 times. In a later analysis, co-occurring TCRs were grouped using DBSCAN, with TCRdist sequence similarity added in when clustering inside HLA-allele-positive subsets. For co-occurrence clustering, repertoires with fewer than 30,000 or more than 120,000 public chains were excluded, along with five repertoires with anomalous nucleotide sharing. The table comes from immuneACCESS by way of TCRdb, which keeps in-frame sequences with V and J called. Part of the clones is missing from these tables; in studies checked, under half for an unresolved V gene and the rest for unknown reasons. V, J and clone size reflect that table, while D and trimming were determined from the DNA. The sample table contains about 140,000 clones; only one count was recorded for roughly 87% of them. The top ten constitute roughly 0.5% of the sample.

In total, roughly 670 healthy bone marrow donors made up the cohort. Cohort members were all nominally healthy when sampled, although unrecorded immune exposures were likely present. The donor was CMV seronegative and was included in the group of a few hundred seronegative cohort members. A peripheral blood sample was provided by each donor, and peripheral blood mononuclear cells were used for TCR beta sequencing. Genomic DNA was extracted from the blood cell samples with the Qiagen DNeasy Blood Extraction Kit. This TCR was recovered from a woman aged 40 to 50 in good health and CMV-seronegative. The sequenced sample consisted of PBMCs. The chain employs TRBV7-9 and TRBJ2-3, and 10 bases in between align with TRBD2. CDR3 protein: CASTAGTSGTDTQYF. The DNA sequence reads TGTGCCAGCACCGCCGGGACTAGCGGCACAGATACGCAGTATTTT.